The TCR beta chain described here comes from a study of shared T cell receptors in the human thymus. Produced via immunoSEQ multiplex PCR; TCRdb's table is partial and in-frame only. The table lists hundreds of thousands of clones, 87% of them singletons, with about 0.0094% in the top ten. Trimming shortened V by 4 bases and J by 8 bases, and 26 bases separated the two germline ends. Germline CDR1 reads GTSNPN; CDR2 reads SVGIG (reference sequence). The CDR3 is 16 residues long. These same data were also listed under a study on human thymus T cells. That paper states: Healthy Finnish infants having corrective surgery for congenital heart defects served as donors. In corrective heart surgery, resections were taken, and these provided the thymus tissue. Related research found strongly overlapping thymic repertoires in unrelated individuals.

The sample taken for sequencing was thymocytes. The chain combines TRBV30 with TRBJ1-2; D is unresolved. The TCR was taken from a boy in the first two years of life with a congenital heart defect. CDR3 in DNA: TGTGCCTGGAACCGAGCAGGCCCAAACAGTTCCGGAGGCTACACCTTC. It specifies CAWNRAGPNSSGGYTF.